The present TCR beta chain was sequenced within a study of blood T cells in healthy people across ages. Between the trimmed V and J ends, which lost 7 bases and 6 bases, there was a span of 9 bases. The length of the CDR3 is 12 residues. The use of a sample-barcoded 5' primer and a J-beta primer mix characterized a second PCR of about 6 to 12 cycles. One entry per CDR3 protein, called by TCRdb with MiXCR from the 5' RACE reads. Of about 670,000 distinct CDR3 sequences in the sample, about 51% were seen once. The source material was blood. The chain combines TRBV12-3 or TRBV12-4 with TRBJ2-2; D may be TRBD2 (5 bases). This TCR was sampled from a woman older than 75 in good health. CDR3 DNA sequence: TGTGCCAGCAAGTTCGGGGCCGGGGAGCTGTTTTTT. It specifies CASKFGAGELFF.